This TCR beta chain originates from a study of blood T cell repertoires in COVID-19. Study overall: PBMCs, B-cell-depleted T cells, or T cells provided the cDNA or gDNA that made up the material.

Authors' processing steps: Amplification from reference gene primers served as the basis for estimated nucleated cell counts. Repertoires were generated with immunoSEQ multiplex PCR, while TCRdb's copy carries only in-frame clones and drops some. D and trimming were read from the DNA, whereas the V and J calls and clone size are those reported in that table. The data contain around 190,000 clones, about 81% of them singletons. Trimming took 7 bases from V and 0 from J, leaving 13 bases between them. Germline V CDR1 and CDR2: LNHDA, SQIVND (reference sequence). The CDR3 spans 16 residues. Seattle cases were enrolled at active infection and followed longitudinally.

The sequence was obtained from a woman in her fifties or sixties with COVID-19, enrolled during active disease. This chain links TRBV19 with TRBJ1-6; D unresolved. The sequencing input was peripheral blood. DNA for the CDR3: TGTGCCAGTACTCCCTCCCCCGGCTCCTATAATTCACCCCTCCACTTT. This gives the protein CASTPSPGSYNSPLHF. Drawing the rest from reference TRBV19 and TRBJ1-6, the complete variable domain is DGGITQSPKYLFRKEGQNVTLSCEQNLNHDAMYWYRQDPGQGLRLIYYSQIVNDFQKGDIAEGYSVSREKKESFPLTVTSAQKNPTAFYLCASTPSPGSYNSPLHFGNGTRLTVT.